This T cell receptor beta chain was identified during a study of T cells in Graves' hyperthyroidism and ophthalmopathy. What was amplified from RNA transcripts were TCR beta CDR3 regions. HTBI primers were used for first-round RT-PCR of the TCR CDR3. TCRdb ran MiXCR on the multiplex PCR reads and lists one entry per CDR3 protein. The sample consists of about 760,000 distinct CDR3 sequences, about 35% of them appearing once. This clonotype occurred a few times. With 2 bases removed from V and 3 bases from J, the gap between germline ends came to 19 bases. Germline V CDR1 and CDR2: SEHNR, FQNEAQ (reference sequence). The CDR3 is 17 amino acids.

This TCR was sampled from a woman aged 35 to 49 with Graves' hyperthyroidism. The sample comprised blood. This rearrangement joins TRBV7-9 to TRBJ1-1; D is ambiguous. The CDR3 here is CASSLTPGVQWDTEAFF. CDR3 coding DNA: TGTGCCAGCAGCTTAACTCCCGGGGTCCAGTGGGACACTGAAGCTTTCTTT.